The 10 T cell receptor beta chains below all came from one sample that was sequenced in a study of blood T cell repertoires in COVID-19. The repertoire was sequenced with immunoSEQ multiplex PCR; TCRdb's copy has only in-frame clones and lacks some. The repertoire holds tens of thousands of clones, with almost 85% as singletons. Sample: peripheral blood. The receptors were sampled from a middle-aged man with acute or convalescent COVID-19.

The CDR3 loop is CASSRNDPGGSPLHF. The CDR3 DNA reads as TGTGCCAGCAGCCGGAATGACCCGGGGGGTTCACCCCTCCACTTT. The chain carries TRBV13 and TRBJ1-6; possible D gene TRBD1, 5 bases. The CDR3 is made up of 15 amino acids. Trimming took 5 bases from V and 9 from J, leaving 17 bases between them. Per the germline V gene, CDR1 is PRHDT and CDR2 is FYEKMQ (reference sequence).

This clone showed up just once. The rearrangement links TRBV5-4 to TRBJ1-6; TRBD1 aligns across 7 bases. Germline CDR1 reads SGHNT; CDR2 reads YYREEE (reference sequence). The CDR3 is made up of 14 amino acids. Trimming removed 4 bases from V and 6 bases from J; junction bases left unmatched: 4. CDR3 region: CASSRDSGNSPLHF. DNA for the CDR3: TGTGCCAGCAGCCGGGACAGCGGTAATTCACCCCTCCACTTT.

V gene TRBV6-1 combines with J gene TRBJ1-2; TRBD1 agrees at 7 bases. The V and J ends lost 0 bases and 2 bases, in that order; junction bases with no gene match: 3. From germline, CDR1 is MNHNS and CDR2 SASEGT. The CDR3 consists of 15 residues. CDR3: CASSEAATGNYGYTF. In DNA form, the CDR3 reads TGTGCCAGCAGTGAAGCAGCGACAGGGAACTATGGCTACACCTTC.

This clone appeared once. Different DNA sequences within this sample yield the same CDR3. This rearrangement joins TRBV5-4 to TRBJ1-2; a possible D gene is TRBD1 (6 bases). Per the germline V gene, CDR1 is SGHNT and CDR2 is YYREEE (reference sequence). V was trimmed by 0 bases and J by 2 bases, leaving 8 bases between them. The CDR3 covers 14 residues. The CDR3 sequence: CASSLGTVNYGYTF. In DNA form, the CDR3 reads TGTGCCAGCAGCTTGGGGACAGTAAACTATGGCTACACCTTC.

The genes are TRBV5-1 and TRBJ1-2; tentative D call: TRBD1 (5 bases). The CDR3 is made up of 14 amino acids. Germline CDR1 SGHRS, CDR2 YFSETQ. Trimming left V 0 bases short and J 4 bases short, with 10 bases between. CDR3 region: CASSLVGGSYGYTF. The CDR3 DNA follows: TGCGCCAGCAGCTTGGTGGGGGGATCCTATGGCTACACCTTC.

This clone was counted only a few times. The chain has TRBV10-3 and TRBJ1-1, with D perhaps matching TRBD1 (6 bases). Germline loops: CDR1 ENHRY, CDR2 SYGVKD. The CDR3 has 13 amino acids. Trimming left V 6 bases short and J 1 base short, with 9 bases between. CDR3: CAISLTGNTEAFF. The CDR3 DNA is TGTGCCATCAGCTTGACAGGGAACACTGAAGCTTTCTTT.

This chain connects TRBV7-9 to TRBJ1-2; TRBD1 is a possible D gene (5 bases). The CDR3 is 13 amino acids. V gave up 4 bases and J gave up 8 bases, with 14 bases separating them. The germline V gene has CDR1 SEHNR and CDR2 FQNEAQ (reference sequence). The CDR3: CASSSRGDLGYTF. CDR3 bases: TGTGCCAGCAGCTCCCGGGGGGATCTAGGCTACACCTTC.

This chain connects TRBV11-1 to TRBJ1-3; possibly TRBD1 for D (5 bases). V gave up 2 bases and J gave up 4 bases, with 6 bases separating them. CDR3 size: 13 residues. Per germline, CDR1 SGHAT and CDR2 FQDESV (reference sequence). Here the CDR3 reads CASSLHRGNTIYF. In DNA form, the CDR3 reads TGTGCCAGCAGCTTACACAGGGGAAACACCATATATTTT.

J is TRBJ2-7 and V is TRBV4-1; no definite D call. The CDR3 runs 14 residues. Deletions cut 0 bases from V and 5 bases from J, with 11 bases between. Germline V gene sequence: CDR1 MGHRA, CDR2 YSYEKL. CDR3 loop: CASSQDIPLNEQYF. CDR3 nucleotides: TGCGCCAGCAGCCAAGATATTCCTCTTAACGAGCAGTACTTC.

The V and J genes are TRBV6-5 and TRBJ1-4; 8 nucleotides align to TRBD1. This CDR3 has 15 amino acids. With V trimmed by 2 bases and J by 8 bases, 7 bases remained unmatched. The germline CDR1 and CDR2 sequences are MNHEY and SVGAGI. CDR3 region: CASSYRDRWGEKLFF. In DNA form, the CDR3 reads TGTGCCAGCAGTTACCGGGACAGGTGGGGGGAAAAACTGTTTTTT.